This T cell receptor beta chain was sequenced during a study of response to subunit inactivated influenza vaccine (dated by TCRdb to between 2018 and 2020). A note on the overall study: Deep quantitative profiling of the T cell receptor repertoire was used in the study to follow responses to a trivalent subunit inactivated influenza vaccine. Points the paper makes about the study in general: It was suggested by the authors that each seasonal influenza vaccination may recruit only a limited number of new T cells.

To prepare the library, RT-PCR was applied. The sample was run on an Illumina HiSeq 2500. TCRdb reanalyzed the raw reads on its own, using fastp at Q25 for trimming and MiXCR for clone calling, and kept in-frame beta chains. CDR3 protein duplicates are merged, each entry listing the most common genes and DNA. The sample has around 850,000 distinct CDR3 sequences on record, about a fifth of them singletons. The top ten clones comprise approximately 10% of the sample. This clonotype has a handful of counts. The clone's antigen remains unknown. Per-nucleotide qualities are absent, and no much larger clonotype sits a single base away. In the germline V gene (reference sequence), CDR1 corresponds to DFQATT and CDR2 to SNEGSKA. V and J are trimmed by 4 bases and 4 bases, and the gene matches miss 10 bases of the junction. The CDR3 measures 16 amino acids from cysteine to phenylalanine. The retained sequence is limited to the CDR3, 48 bases, with the frame set at the first base.

The TCR comes from a man aged 50 or older who received an inactivated influenza vaccine. Donor details come from another sample of the same person, matched by shared clones. The chain was built from TRBV20-1 and TRBJ2-3, with TRBD2 matching 11 junction bases. The sample consisted of PBMCs from blood, taken around 5 days after vaccination. The sequenced DNA: TGCAGTGCTACCAAATTAGCGGGAGGGCCATCAGATACGCAGTATTTT. This yields the protein CSATKLAGGPSDTQYF.